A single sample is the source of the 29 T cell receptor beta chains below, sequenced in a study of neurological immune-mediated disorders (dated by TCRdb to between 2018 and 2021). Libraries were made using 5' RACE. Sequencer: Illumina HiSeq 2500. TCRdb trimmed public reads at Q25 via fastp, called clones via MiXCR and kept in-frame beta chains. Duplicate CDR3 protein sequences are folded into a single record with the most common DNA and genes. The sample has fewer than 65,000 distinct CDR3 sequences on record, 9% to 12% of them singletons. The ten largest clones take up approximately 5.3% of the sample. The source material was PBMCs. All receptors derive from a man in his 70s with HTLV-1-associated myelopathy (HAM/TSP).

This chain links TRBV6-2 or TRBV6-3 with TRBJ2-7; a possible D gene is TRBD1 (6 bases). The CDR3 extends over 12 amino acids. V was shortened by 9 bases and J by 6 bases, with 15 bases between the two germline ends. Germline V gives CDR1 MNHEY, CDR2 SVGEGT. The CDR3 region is CASRQVPSEQYF. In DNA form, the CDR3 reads TGTGCCAGTAGACAGGTACCCTCCGAGCAGTACTTC.

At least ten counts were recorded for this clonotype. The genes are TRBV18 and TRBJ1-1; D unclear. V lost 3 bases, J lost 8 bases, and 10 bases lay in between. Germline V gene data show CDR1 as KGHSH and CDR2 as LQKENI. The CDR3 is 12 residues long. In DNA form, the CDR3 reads TGTGCCAGCTCACCGCTAGGACGAGAAGCTTTCTTT. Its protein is CASSPLGREAFF.

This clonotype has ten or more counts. The CDR3 DNA reads TGCGCCAGCAGCCAAGATACCAGCCCCAATGAGCAGTTCTTC. Amino acid sequence: CASSQDTSPNEQFF. The chain employs TRBV4-3 and TRBJ2-1; D is uncertain. The germline CDR1 and CDR2 sequences are LGHNA and YSLEER. The CDR3 length is 14 residues. Trimming pared 0 bases from V and 6 bases from J, leaving 9 bases between.

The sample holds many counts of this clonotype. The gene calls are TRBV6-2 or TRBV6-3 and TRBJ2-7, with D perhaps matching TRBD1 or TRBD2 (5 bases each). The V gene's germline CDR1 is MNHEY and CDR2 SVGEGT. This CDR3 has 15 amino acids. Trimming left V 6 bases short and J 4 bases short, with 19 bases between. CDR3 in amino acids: CASRIFTGPQYEQYF. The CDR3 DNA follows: TGTGCCAGCAGAATTTTTACGGGACCGCAATACGAGCAGTACTTC.

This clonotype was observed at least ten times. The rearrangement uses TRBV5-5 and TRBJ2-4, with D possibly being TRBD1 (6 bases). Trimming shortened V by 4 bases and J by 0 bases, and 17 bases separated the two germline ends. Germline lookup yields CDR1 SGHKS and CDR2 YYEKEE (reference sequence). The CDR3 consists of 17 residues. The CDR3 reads CASSPIPTGLAKNIQYF. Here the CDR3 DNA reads TGTGCCAGCAGCCCGATCCCGACAGGCCTAGCCAAAAACATTCAGTACTTC.

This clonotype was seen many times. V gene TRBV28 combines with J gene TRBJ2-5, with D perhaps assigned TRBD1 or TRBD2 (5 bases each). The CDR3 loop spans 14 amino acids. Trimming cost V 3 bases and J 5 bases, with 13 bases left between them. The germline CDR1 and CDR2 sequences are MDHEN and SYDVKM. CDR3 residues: CASSFGSRDETQYF. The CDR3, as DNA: TGTGCCAGCAGTTTTGGCTCCAGGGACGAGACCCAGTACTTC.

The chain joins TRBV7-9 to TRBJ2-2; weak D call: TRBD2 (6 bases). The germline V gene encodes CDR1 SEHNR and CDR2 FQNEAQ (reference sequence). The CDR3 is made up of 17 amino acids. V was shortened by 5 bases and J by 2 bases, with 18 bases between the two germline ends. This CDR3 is CASSHGAAGINTGELFF. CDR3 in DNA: TGTGCCAGCAGCCACGGAGCGGCGGGAATCAACACCGGGGAGCTGTTTTTT.

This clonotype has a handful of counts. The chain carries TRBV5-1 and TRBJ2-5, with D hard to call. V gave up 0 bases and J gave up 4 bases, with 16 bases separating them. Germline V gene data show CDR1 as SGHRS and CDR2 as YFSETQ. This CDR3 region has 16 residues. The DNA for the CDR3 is TGCGCCAGCAGCTTGGAGGGCAGGACCATATTAGAGACCCAGTACTTC. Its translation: CASSLEGRTILETQYF.

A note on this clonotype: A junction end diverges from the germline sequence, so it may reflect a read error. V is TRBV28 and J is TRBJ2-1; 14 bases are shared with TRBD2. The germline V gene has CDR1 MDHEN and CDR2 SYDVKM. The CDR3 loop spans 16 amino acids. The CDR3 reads CASKGLAGGSYNEKFF. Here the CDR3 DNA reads TGTGCCAGCAAAGGACTAGCGGGAGGATCCTACAATGAGAAGTTCTTC.

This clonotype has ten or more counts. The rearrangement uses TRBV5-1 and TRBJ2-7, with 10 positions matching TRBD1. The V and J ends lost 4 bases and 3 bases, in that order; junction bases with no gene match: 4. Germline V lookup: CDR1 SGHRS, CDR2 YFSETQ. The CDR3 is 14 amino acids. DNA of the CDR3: TGCGCCAGCAGCCCCGGGACAGGGGACTACGAGCAGTACTTC. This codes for CASSPGTGDYEQYF.

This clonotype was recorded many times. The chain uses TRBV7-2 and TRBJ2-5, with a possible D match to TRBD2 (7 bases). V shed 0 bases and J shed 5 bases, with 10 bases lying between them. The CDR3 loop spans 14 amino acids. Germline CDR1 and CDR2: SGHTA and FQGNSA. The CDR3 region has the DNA TGTGCCAGCAGCTTAGCAGGGGGGGATGAGACCCAGTACTTC. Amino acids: CASSLAGGDETQYF.

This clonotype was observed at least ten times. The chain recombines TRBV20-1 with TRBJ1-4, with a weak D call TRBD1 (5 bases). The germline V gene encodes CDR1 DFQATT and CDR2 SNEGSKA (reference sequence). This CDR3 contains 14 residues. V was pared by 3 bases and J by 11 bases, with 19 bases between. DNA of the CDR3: TGCAGTGCTAGGCATTCGTCAGGGACCCAGAAACTGTTTTTT. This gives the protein CSARHSSGTQKLFF.

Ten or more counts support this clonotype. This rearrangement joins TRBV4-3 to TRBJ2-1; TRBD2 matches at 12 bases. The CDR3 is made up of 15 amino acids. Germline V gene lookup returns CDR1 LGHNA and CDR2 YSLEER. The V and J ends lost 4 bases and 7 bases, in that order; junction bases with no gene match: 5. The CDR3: CASSPTSGSWNEQFF. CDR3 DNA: TGCGCCAGCAGCCCGACTAGCGGGAGTTGGAATGAGCAGTTCTTC.

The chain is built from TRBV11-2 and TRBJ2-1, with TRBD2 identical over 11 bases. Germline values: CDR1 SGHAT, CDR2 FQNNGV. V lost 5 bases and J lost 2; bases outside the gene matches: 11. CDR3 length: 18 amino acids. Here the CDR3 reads CASSVGTSGPFTYNEQFF. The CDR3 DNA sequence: TGTGCCAGCAGCGTAGGGACTAGCGGACCCTTCACCTACAATGAGCAGTTCTTC.

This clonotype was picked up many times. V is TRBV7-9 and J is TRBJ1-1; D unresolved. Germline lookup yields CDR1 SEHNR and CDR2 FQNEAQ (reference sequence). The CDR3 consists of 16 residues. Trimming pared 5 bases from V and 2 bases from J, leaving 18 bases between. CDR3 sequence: CASSTTGRRFNTEAFF. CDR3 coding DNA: TGTGCCAGCAGCACCACCGGACGGCGGTTTAACACTGAAGCTTTCTTT.

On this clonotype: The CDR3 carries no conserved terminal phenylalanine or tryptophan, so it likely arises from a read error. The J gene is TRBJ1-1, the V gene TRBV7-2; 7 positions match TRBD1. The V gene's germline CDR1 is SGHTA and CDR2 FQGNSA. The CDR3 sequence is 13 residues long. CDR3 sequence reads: CANSLQGKAEAFL. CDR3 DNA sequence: TGTGCCAACAGCTTACAGGGGAAGGCTGAAGCTTTCTTA.

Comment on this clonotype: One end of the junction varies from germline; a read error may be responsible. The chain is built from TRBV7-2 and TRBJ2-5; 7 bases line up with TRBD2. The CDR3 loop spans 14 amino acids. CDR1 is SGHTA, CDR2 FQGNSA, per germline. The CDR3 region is CASSLAVAGETQYF. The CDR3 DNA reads TGTGCCAGTAGCTTAGCGGTAGCGGGAGAGACCCAGTACTTC. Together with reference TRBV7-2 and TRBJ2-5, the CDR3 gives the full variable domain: GAGVSQSPSNKVTEKGKDVELRCDPISGHTALYWYRQSLGQGLEFLIYFQGNSAPDKSGLPSDRFSAERTGGSVSTLTIQRTQQEDSAVYLCASSLAVAGETQYFGPGTRLLVL.

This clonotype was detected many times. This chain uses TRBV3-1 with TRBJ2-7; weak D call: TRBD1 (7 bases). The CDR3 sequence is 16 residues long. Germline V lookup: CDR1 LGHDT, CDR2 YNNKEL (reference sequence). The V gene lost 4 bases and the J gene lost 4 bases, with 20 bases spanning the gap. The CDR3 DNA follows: TGTGCCAGCAGCCCGACCGGACAGGAGGGGAAATACGAGCAGTACTTC. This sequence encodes CASSPTGQEGKYEQYF.

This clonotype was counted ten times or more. Here the CDR3 reads CASSTGQYVETQYF. Written as DNA, the CDR3 is TGTGCCAGCAGCACCGGACAGTACGTAGAGACCCAGTACTTC. The rearrangement links TRBV5-6 to TRBJ2-5; the D gene is possibly TRBD1 (6 bases). The CDR3 length is 14 residues. Per germline, CDR1 SGHDT and CDR2 YYEEEE. The germline V and J ends were trimmed by 4 bases and 4 bases, with 14 bases remaining between them.

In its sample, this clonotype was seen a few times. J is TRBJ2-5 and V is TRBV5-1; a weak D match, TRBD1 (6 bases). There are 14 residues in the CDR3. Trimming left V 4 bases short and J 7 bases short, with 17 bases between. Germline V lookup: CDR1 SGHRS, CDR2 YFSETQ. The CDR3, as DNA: TGCGCCAGCAGCCGGACAGTTACTGATGCGACCCAGTACTTC. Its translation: CASSRTVTDATQYF.

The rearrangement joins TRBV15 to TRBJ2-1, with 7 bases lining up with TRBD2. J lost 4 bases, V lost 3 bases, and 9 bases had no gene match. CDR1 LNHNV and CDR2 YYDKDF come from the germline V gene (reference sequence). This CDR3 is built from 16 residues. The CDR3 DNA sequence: TGTGCCACCAGCAGCCGACTGGGTAGCGGGTACAATGAGCAGTTCTTC. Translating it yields CATSSRLGSGYNEQFF.

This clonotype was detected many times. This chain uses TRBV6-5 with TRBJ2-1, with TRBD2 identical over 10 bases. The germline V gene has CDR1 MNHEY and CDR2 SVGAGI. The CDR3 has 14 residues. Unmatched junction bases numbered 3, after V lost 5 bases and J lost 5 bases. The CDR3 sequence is CASSPGLADNEQFF. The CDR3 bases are TGTGCCAGCAGTCCCGGACTAGCGGACAATGAGCAGTTCTTC.

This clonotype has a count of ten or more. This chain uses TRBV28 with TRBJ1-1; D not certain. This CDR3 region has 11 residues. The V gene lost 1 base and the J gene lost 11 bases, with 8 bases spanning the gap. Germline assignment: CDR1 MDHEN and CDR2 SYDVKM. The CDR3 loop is CASSLLWRAFF. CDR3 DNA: TGTGCCAGCAGTTTATTGTGGCGCGCTTTCTTT.

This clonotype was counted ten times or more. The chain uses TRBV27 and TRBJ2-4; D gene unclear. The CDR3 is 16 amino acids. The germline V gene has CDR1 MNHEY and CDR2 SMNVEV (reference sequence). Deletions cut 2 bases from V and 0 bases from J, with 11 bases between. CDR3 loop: CASSLDLSLAKNIQYF. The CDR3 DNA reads TGTGCCAGCAGTTTAGACTTGTCACTAGCCAAAAACATTCAGTACTTC.

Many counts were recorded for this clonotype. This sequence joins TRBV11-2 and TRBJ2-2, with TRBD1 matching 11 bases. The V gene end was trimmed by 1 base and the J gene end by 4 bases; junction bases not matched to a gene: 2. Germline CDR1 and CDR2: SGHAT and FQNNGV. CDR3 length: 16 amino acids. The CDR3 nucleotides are TGTGCCAGCAGCTTAGTAGGGACAGGGGGCACCGGGGAGCTGTTTTTT. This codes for CASSLVGTGGTGELFF.

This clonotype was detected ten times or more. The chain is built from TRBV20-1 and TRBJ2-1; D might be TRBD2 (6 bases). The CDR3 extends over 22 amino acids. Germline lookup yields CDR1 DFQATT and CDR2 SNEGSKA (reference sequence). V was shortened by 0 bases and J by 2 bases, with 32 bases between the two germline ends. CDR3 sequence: CSARDATWTLGGGHETYNEQFF. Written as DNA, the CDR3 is TGCAGTGCTAGAGATGCTACTTGGACCCTGGGGGGAGGACACGAGACCTACAATGAGCAGTTCTTC.

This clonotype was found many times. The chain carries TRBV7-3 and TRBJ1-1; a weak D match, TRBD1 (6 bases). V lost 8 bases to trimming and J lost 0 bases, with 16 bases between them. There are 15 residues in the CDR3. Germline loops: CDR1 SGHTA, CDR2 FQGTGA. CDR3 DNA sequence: TGTGCCAGCGGCAGGGGAGGCGGCATGAACACTGAAGCTTTCTTT. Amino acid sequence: CASGRGGGMNTEAFF.

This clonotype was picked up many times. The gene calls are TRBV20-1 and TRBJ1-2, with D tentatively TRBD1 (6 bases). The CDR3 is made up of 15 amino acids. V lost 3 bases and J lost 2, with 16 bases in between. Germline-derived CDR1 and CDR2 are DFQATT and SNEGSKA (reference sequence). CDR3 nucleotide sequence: TGCAGTGCTAGGCCCCTACAGGGTATGAACTATGGCTACACCTTC. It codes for CSARPLQGMNYGYTF.

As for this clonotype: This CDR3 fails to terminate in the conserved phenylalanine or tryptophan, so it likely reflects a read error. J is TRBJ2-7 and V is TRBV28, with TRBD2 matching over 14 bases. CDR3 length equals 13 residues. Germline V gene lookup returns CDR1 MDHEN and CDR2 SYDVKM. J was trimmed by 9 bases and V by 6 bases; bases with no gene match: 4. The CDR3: CASRGTSGGRQYI. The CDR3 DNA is TGTGCCAGCAGGGGGACTAGCGGGGGCAGGCAGTACATC.